What follows describes a single T cell receptor (beta chain). Authors' data handling: Estimation of nucleated cell counts relied on the amplification of reference gene primers. Method: immunoSEQ multiplex PCR; TCRdb's copy keeps in-frame clones and lacks some. V and J calls and clone size come straight from that table; D and trimming were deduced from the DNA. Of 80,000 to 100,000 clones detected, approximately 79% appear once; the ten largest clones hold 15% to 20%. Germline V gives CDR1 SGHTA, CDR2 FQGNSA. The V end lost 10 bases, the J end lost 2 bases, and 16 bases lay between the germline ends. The CDR3 length is 14 residues. This sample stems from a study of blood T cell repertoires in COVID-19. Study information: In each case, the material was cDNA or gDNA derived from T cells, B-cell-depleted T cells, or PBMCs.

This rearrangement joins TRBV7-2 to TRBJ2-3; perhaps TRBD2 as D (6 bases). The sample was peripheral blood. This receptor was obtained from a woman aged 80 or over with active or convalescent COVID-19. CDR3 in DNA: TGTGCCACCGGGGTGGCGGGGTCCACAGATACGCAGTATTTT. As protein: CATGVAGSTDTQYF.